Each of the 12 T cell receptor beta chains below was sequenced from the same sample in a study of long-term antiretroviral therapy in people with HIV. The assay used was immunoSEQ (version v3.0), run at survey level. The assay was immunoSEQ multiplex PCR, and TCRdb's table has in-frame clones only and misses some. Seen here are tens of thousands of clones, around 83% observed once, and the top ten hold under 5.5%. Material: unsorted PBMCs, obtained about 2.6 years after starting antiretroviral therapy. The origin of the receptors is a man aged 35 to 55 with HIV.

The rearrangement joins TRBV7-9 to TRBJ2-1; D ambiguous. The germline V and J ends were trimmed by 3 bases and 8 bases, with 11 bases remaining between them. The CDR3 loop spans 13 amino acids. Germline CDR1 SEHNR, CDR2 FQNEAQ (reference sequence). CDR3 amino acids: CASSLGPDDEQFF. Written as DNA, the CDR3 is TGTGCCAGCAGCTTGGGCCCGGACGATGAGCAGTTCTTC.

The chain links TRBV27 to TRBJ1-4; D is ambiguous. CDR3 size: 14 residues. CDR1 and CDR2 from the germline V gene are MNHEY and SMNVEV (reference sequence). Trimming cost V 3 bases and J 7 bases, with 12 bases left between them. The CDR3 coding sequence is TGTGCCAGCAGTTTTCGGGTGGGAAGTGAAAAACTGTTTTTT. As protein: CASSFRVGSEKLFF.

This chain connects TRBV6-4 to TRBJ2-2; D is undetermined. The CDR3 is 16 amino acids. Deletions cut 0 bases from V and 3 bases from J, with 11 bases between. Germline V CDR1 and CDR2: MRHNA, SNTAGT. CDR3 protein: CASSDSGLADTGELFF. The CDR3 DNA is TGTGCCAGCAGTGACTCTGGGTTAGCAGACACCGGGGAGCTGTTTTTT.

This clone has more than one count but fewer than ten. The J gene is TRBJ2-2, the V gene TRBV10-3, with D perhaps TRBD1 (8 bases). The ends were cut back, 4 bases at V and 4 bases at J, with 16 bases in the middle. The length of the CDR3 is 16 residues. Germline assignment: CDR1 ENHRY and CDR2 SYGVKD. This chain's CDR3 is CAISAPQGEGTGELFF. The DNA for the CDR3 is TGTGCCATCAGTGCCCCACAGGGGGAGGGCACCGGGGAGCTGTTTTTT.

V gene TRBV28 combines with J gene TRBJ2-7; the D is unclear. Germline V gives CDR1 MDHEN, CDR2 SYDVKM. CDR3 length: 15 amino acids. Trimming left V 4 bases short and J 6 bases short, with 19 bases between. The CDR3 DNA reads TGTGCCAGCAGTTCACACAGCGACGGGTTGGGCGAGCAGTACTTC. Protein sequence: CASSSHSDGLGEQYF.

This sequence joins TRBV2 and TRBJ1-5; D remains unclear. CDR1 and CDR2 (germline): SNHLY, FYNNEI. CDR3 size: 15 residues. V lost 0 bases and J 8 bases, leaving 14 bases between the germline ends. The CDR3 DNA reads TGTGCCAGCAGTGAAGCGCTTCTGGCCGCTAAGCCCCAGCATTTT. It yields the protein CASSEALLAAKPQHF.

The chain uses TRBV7-8 and TRBJ1-3, with 8 bases aligning to TRBD1. The V gene end was trimmed by 5 bases and the J gene end by 3 bases; junction bases not matched to a gene: 12. Germline CDR1 SGHVS, CDR2 FQNEAQ. The CDR3 extends over 17 amino acids. The CDR3 reads CASSHSGQGDGGNTIYF. CDR3 nucleotides: TGTGCCAGCAGCCACTCCGGACAGGGCGACGGTGGAAACACCATATATTTT.

The V call is TRBV7-2, the J call TRBJ2-5; 10 nucleotides align to TRBD2. CDR1 SGHTA and CDR2 FQGNSA come from the germline V gene. This CDR3 region has 16 residues. Losses at the gene ends were 5 bases for V and 7 bases for J; bases not matched to a gene: 13. CDR3 region: CASSPPGLATLATQYF. CDR3 DNA: TGTGCCAGCAGCCCACCGGGACTAGCGACGTTGGCGACCCAGTACTTC.

This clone was observed a few times. The gene calls are TRBV30 and TRBJ1-6; D gene uncertain. Germline-derived CDR1 and CDR2 are GTSNPN and SVGIG (reference sequence). CDR3 length: 13 residues. Trimming pared 4 bases from V and 8 bases from J, leaving 12 bases between. In nucleotides, the CDR3 is TGTGCCTGGAATGGAGTAAGGTATTCACCCCTCCACTTT. Translating gives CAWNGVRYSPLHF.

This clone was found once. The V call is TRBV7-9, the J call TRBJ1-1; a possible D gene is TRBD1 (5 bases). CDR1 and CDR2 from the germline V gene are SEHNR and FQNEAQ (reference sequence). The CDR3 consists of 12 residues. CDR3 coding DNA: TGTCAGGCCCTGGGGCCAAACACTGAAGCTTTCTTT. Its translation is CQALGPNTEAFF.

This rearrangement joins TRBV5-1 to TRBJ1-4; D is perhaps TRBD1 (6 bases). From germline, CDR1 is SGHRS and CDR2 YFSETQ. This CDR3 comprises 15 residues. V was clipped by 4 bases and J by 2 bases, with 12 bases between them. CDR3 sequence reads: CASSDTQGTNEKLFF. CDR3 in DNA: TGCGCCAGCAGCGATACCCAGGGGACTAATGAAAAACTGTTTTTT.

The rearrangement uses TRBV7-2 and TRBJ1-2, with D tentatively TRBD1 (5 bases). This CDR3 region has 15 residues. The germline V gene has CDR1 SGHTA and CDR2 FQGNSA. The V and J ends lost 4 bases and 0 bases respectively, with 12 bases between them. The CDR3 nucleotides are TGTGCCAGCAGCTGGGGACTGAGGGCTAACTATGGCTACACCTTC. Its protein product is CASSWGLRANYGYTF.